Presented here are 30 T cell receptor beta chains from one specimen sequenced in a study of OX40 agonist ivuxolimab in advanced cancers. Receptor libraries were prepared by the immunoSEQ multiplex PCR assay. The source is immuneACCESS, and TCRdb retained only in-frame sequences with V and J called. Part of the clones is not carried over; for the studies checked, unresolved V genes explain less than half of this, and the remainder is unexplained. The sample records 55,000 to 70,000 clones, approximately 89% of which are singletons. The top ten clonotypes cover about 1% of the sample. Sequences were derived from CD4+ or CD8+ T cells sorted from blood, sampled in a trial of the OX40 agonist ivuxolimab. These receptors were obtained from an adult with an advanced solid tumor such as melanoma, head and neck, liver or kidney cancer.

CDR3 coding DNA: TGTGCCAGCAGTTTATACCCCCCCCTACAGGGCGGGGCCAAAAACATTCAGTACTTC. It codes for CASSLYPPLQGGAKNIQYF. The chain carries TRBV27 and TRBJ2-4; TRBD1 might be the D (6 bases). The germline gives CDR1 MNHEY, CDR2 SMNVEV (reference sequence). CDR3 length: 19 amino acids. Trimming removed 1 base from V and 1 base from J, with 20 bases in between.

The CDR3 DNA is TGTGCCAGCAACAGGGTCGGAAACACCATATATTTT. Translated: CASNRVGNTIYF. The chain couples TRBV6-1 to TRBJ1-3; D is possibly TRBD1 (6 bases). Germline V gene data show CDR1 as MNHNS and CDR2 as SASEGT. CDR3 length: 12 amino acids. Trimming cost V 7 bases and J 4 bases, with 8 bases left between them.

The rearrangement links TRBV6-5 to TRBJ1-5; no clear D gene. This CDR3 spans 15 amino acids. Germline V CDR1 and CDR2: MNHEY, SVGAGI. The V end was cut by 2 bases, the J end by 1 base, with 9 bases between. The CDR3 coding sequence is TGTGCCAGCAGTTACACCTCCGGGAGCAATCAGCCCCAGCATTTT. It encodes CASSYTSGSNQPQHF.

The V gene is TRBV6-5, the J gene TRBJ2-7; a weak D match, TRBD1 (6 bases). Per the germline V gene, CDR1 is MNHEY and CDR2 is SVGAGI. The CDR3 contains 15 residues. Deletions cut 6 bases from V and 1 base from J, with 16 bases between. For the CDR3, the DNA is TGTGCCAGCAGCCTACAGGGTAGCGATTCCTACGAGCAGTACTTC. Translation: CASSLQGSDSYEQYF.

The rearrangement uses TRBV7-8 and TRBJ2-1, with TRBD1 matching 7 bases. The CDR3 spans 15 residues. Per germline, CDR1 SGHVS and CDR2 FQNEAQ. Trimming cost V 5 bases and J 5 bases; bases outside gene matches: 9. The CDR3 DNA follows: TGTGCCAGCAGCCAAGGGGGCCCAGGCCACAATGAGCAGTTCTTC. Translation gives CASSQGGPGHNEQFF. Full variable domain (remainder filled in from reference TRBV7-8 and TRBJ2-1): GAGVSQSPRYKVAKRGQDVALRCDPISGHVSLFWYQQALGQGPEFLTYFQNEAQLDKSGLPSDRFFAERPEGSVSTLKIQRTQQEDSAVYLCASSQGGPGHNEQFFGPGTRLTVL.

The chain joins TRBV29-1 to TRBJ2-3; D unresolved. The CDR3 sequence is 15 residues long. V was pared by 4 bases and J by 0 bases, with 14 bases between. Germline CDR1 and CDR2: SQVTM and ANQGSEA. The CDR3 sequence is CSVGGRGWSTDTQYF. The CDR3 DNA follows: TGCAGCGTTGGTGGGCGAGGTTGGAGCACAGATACGCAGTATTTT.

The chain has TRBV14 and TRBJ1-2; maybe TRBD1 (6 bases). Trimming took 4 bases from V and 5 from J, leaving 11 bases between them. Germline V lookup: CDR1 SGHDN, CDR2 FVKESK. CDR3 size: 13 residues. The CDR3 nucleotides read TGTGCCAGCAGCCTTCAAACAGGGTATGGCTACACCTTC. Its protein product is CASSLQTGYGYTF.

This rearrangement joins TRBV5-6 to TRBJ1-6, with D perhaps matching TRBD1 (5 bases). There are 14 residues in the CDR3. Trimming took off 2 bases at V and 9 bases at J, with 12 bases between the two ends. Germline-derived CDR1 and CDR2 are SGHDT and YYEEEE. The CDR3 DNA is TGTGCCAGCAGCTTTGGGCAGGGCACTTCACCCCTCCACTTT. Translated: CASSFGQGTSPLHF.

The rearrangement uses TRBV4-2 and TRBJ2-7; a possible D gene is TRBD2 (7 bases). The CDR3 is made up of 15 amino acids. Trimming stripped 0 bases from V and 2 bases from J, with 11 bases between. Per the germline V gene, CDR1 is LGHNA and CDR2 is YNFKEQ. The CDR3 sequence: CASSQDLGGPYEQYF. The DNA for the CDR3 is TGTGCCAGCAGCCAAGATCTCGGGGGGCCCTACGAGCAGTACTTC.

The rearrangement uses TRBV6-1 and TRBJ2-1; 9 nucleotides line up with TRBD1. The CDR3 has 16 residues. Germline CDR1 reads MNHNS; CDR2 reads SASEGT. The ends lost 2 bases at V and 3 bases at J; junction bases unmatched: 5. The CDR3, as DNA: TGTGCCAGCAGTGAAATTGTGACAGGGGGCTACAATGAGCAGTTCTTC. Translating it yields CASSEIVTGGYNEQFF.

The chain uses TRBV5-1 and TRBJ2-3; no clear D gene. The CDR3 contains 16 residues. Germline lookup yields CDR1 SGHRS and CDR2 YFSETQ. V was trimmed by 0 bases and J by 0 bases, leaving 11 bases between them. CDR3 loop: CASSLEQTSSTDTQYF. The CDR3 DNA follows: TGCGCCAGCAGCTTGGAACAGACCTCAAGCACAGATACGCAGTATTTT.

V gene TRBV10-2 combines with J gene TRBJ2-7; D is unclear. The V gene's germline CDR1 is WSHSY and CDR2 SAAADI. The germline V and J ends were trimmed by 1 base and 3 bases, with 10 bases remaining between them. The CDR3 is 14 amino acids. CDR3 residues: CASSEWVRNYEQYF. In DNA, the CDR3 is TGCGCCAGCAGTGAGTGGGTCAGAAACTACGAGCAGTACTTC.

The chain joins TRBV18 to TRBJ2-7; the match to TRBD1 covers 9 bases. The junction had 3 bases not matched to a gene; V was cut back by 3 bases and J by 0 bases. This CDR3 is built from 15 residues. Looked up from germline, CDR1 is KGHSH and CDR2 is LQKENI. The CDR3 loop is CASSPSTGGSYEQYF. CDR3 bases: TGTGCCAGCTCACCGTCGACAGGGGGCTCCTACGAGCAGTACTTC.

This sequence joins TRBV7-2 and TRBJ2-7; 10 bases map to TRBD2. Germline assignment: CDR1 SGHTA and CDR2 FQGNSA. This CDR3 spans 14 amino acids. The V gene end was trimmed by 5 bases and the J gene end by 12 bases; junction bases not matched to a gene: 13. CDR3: CASSTLAGAKAPYF. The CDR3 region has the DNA TGTGCCAGCAGCACCCTAGCGGGGGCGAAGGCACCGTACTTC.

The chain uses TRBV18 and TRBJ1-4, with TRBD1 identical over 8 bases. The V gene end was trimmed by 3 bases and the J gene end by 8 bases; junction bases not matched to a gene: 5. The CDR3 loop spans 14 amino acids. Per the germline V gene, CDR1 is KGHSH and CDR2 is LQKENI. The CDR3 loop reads CASSPGRGREKLFF. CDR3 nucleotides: TGTGCCAGCTCACCTGGCAGGGGGCGCGAAAAACTGTTTTTT.

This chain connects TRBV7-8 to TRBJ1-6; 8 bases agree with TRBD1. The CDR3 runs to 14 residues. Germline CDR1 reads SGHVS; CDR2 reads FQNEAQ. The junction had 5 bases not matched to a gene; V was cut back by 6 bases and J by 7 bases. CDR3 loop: CASRGRGRNSPLHF. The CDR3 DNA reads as TGTGCCAGCAGGGGCAGGGGGCGGAATTCACCCCTCCACTTT.

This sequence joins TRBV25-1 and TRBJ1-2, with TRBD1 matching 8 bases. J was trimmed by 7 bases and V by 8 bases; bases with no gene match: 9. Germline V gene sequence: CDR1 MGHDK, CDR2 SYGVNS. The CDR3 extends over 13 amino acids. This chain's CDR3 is CASSGQGFSGYTF. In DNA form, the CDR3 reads TGTGCCAGCTCAGGACAGGGTTTTTCTGGCTACACCTTC.

In DNA, the CDR3 is TGCGCCAGCAGCTCAGGACAGGGGGGGACAGATACGCAGTATTTT. Protein sequence: CASSSGQGGTDTQYF. The chain carries TRBV5-1 and TRBJ2-3; TRBD1 aligns across 10 bases. CDR1 and CDR2 from the germline V gene are SGHRS and YFSETQ. The CDR3 contains 15 residues. After removal of 3 bases from V and 3 bases from J, the junction contained 4 bases not matched to a gene. The full variable domain, its missing parts supplied by reference TRBV5-1 and TRBJ2-3, is KAGVTQTPRYLIKTRGQQVTLSCSPISGHRSVSWYQQTPGQGLQFLFEYFSETQRNKGNFPGRFSGRQFSNSRSEMNVSTLELGDSALYLCASSSGQGGTDTQYFGPGTRLTVL.

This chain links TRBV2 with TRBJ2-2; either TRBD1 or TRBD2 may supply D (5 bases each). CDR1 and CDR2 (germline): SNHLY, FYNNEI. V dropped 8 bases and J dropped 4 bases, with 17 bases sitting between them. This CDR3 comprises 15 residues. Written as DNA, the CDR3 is TGTGCCAGCCTTAGACAGTTGAGGGGCACCGGGGAGCTGTTTTTT. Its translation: CASLRQLRGTGELFF.

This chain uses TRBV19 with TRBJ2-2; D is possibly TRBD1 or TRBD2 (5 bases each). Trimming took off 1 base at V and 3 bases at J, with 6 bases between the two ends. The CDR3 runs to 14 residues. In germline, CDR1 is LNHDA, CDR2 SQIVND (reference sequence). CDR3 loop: CASSIGGYTGELFF. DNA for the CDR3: TGTGCCAGTAGTATAGGGGGGTACACCGGGGAGCTGTTTTTT. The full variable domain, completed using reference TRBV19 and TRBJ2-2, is DGGITQSPKYLFRKEGQNVTLSCEQNLNHDAMYWYRQDPGQGLRLIYYSQIVNDFQKGDIAEGYSVSREKKESFPLTVTSAQKNPTAFYLCASSIGGYTGELFFGEGSRLTVL.

The CDR3 is CASSPGGSYEQYF. The DNA for the CDR3 is TGTGCCAGCTCCCCCGGGGGGTCCTACGAGCAGTACTTC. The V gene is TRBV18, the J gene TRBJ2-7; 7 bases map to TRBD2. The germline V gene encodes CDR1 KGHSH and CDR2 LQKENI. Trimming took 6 bases from V and 1 from J; bases not matched to a gene: 3. CDR3 size: 13 residues. The full variable domain, its missing parts supplied by reference TRBV18 and TRBJ2-7, is NAGVMQNPRHLVRRRGQEARLRCSPMKGHSHVYWYRQLPEEGLKFMVYLQKENIIDESGMPKERFSAEFPKEGPSILRIQQVVRGDSAAYFCASSPGGSYEQYFGPGTRLTVT.

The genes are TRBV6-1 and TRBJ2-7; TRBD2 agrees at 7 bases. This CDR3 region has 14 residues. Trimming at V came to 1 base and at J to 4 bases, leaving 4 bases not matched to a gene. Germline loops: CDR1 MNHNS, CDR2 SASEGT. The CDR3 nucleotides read TGTGCCAGCAGTGAAGTAGGGACTACGTACGAGCAGTACTTC. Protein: CASSEVGTTYEQYF.

CDR3 sequence reads: CASSSRQSSYEQYF. Here the CDR3 DNA reads TGTGCCAGCAGTTCCCGACAGAGCTCCTACGAGCAGTACTTC. The chain uses TRBV6-5 and TRBJ2-7, with D maybe TRBD1 (5 bases). The CDR3 consists of 14 residues. Trimming took 4 bases from V and 0 from J, leaving 10 bases between them. Germline V lookup: CDR1 MNHEY, CDR2 SVGAGI.

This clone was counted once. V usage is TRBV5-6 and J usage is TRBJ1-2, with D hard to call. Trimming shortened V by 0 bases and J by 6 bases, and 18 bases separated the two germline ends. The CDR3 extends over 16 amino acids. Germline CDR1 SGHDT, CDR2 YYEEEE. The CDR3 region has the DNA TGTGCCAGCAGCTTGGAAGTAACCGAGGTCTCCCATGGCTACACCTTC. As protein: CASSLEVTEVSHGYTF.

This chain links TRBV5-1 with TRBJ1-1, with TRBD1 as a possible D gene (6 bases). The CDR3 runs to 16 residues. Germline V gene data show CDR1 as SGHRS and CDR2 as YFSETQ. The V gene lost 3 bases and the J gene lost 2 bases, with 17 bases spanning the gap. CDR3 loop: CASSSFPGHPNTEAFF. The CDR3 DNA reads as TGCGCCAGCAGCTCGTTTCCGGGACATCCAAACACTGAAGCTTTCTTT. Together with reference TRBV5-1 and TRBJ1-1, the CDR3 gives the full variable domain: KAGVTQTPRYLIKTRGQQVTLSCSPISGHRSVSWYQQTPGQGLQFLFEYFSETQRNKGNFPGRFSGRQFSNSRSEMNVSTLELGDSALYLCASSSFPGHPNTEAFFGQGTRLTVV.

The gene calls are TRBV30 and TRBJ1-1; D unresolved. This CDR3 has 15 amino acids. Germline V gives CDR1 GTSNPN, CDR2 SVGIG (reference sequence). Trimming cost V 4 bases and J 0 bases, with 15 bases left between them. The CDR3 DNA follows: TGTGCCTGGATCGGAAAAGGGAACATGAACACTGAAGCTTTCTTT. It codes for CAWIGKGNMNTEAFF.

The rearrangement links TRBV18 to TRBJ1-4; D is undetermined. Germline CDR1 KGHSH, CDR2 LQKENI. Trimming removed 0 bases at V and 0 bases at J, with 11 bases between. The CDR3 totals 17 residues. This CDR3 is CASSPPNKLATNEKLFF. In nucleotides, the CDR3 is TGTGCCAGCTCACCACCGAACAAGCTAGCAACTAATGAAAAACTGTTTTTT.

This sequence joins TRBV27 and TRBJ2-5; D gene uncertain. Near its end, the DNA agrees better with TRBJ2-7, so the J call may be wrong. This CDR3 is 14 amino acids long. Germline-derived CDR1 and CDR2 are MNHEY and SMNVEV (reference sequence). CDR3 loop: CASRGSSSSYEQYF. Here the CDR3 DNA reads TGTGCCAGCAGGGGTAGCTCAAGTTCCTACGAGCAGTACTTC.

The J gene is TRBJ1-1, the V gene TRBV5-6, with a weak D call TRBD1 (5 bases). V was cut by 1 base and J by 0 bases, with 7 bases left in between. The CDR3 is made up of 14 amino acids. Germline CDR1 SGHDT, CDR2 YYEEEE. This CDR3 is CASSLRQMNTEAFF. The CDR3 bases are TGTGCCAGCAGCTTGAGACAGATGAACACTGAAGCTTTCTTT.

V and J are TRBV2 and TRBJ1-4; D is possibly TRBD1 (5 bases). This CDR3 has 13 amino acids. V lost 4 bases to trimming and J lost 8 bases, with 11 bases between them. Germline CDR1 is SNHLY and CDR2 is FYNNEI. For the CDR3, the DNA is TGTGCCAGCAGTGCGGGGGTGAGAGAAAAACTGTTTTTT. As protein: CASSAGVREKLFF. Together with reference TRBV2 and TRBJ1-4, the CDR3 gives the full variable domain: EPEVTQTPSHQVTQMGQEVILRCVPISNHLYFYWYRQILGQKVEFLVSFYNNEISEKSEIFDDQFSVERPDGSNFTLKIRSTKLEDSAMYFCASSAGVREKLFFGSGTQLSVL.